A selection of T cell receptor beta chains follows, all from one sample in a study. Via MiXCR, TCRdb re-called the multiplex PCR reads, giving one row per CDR3 protein. This sample has 1,500 to 2,000 distinct CDR3 sequences; approximately 4.1% occur once, and the top ten carry roughly 59%. Sequenced material: naive CD4+ T cells sorted from blood. The receptors derive from a female donor with breast cancer. CDR3s include the opening cysteine and the closing phenylalanine or tryptophan. The order of the fields is CDR3 DNA, CDR3 protein, D gene, clone size, J gene, V gene. The D gene is left open where the match is weak. Some rows have no size entry. The others give once, few or many, or a class for an expanded clone.

CDR3 DNA: TGTGCCAGCAGTTTAGTGGAAAGCTATGGCTACACCTTC
CDR3 protein: CASSLVESYGYTF
D gene: .
clone size: many
J gene: TRBJ1-2
V gene: TRBV12-3/TRBV12-4

CDR3 DNA: TGTGCCAGCAGTTCAACCGGGACAGGAGTCGCTGGCTACACCTTC
CDR3 protein: CASSSTGTGVAGYTF
D gene: TRBD1
clone size: medium-sized
J gene: TRBJ1-2
V gene: TRBV12-3/TRBV12-4

CDR3 DNA: TGTGCCAGCAGTTTAGAGGGGTTGACGAAAGGCTACACCTTC
CDR3 protein: CASSLEGLTKGYTF
D gene: .
clone size: medium-sized
J gene: TRBJ1-2
V gene: TRBV12-3/TRBV12-4

CDR3 DNA: TGTGCCAGCAGCCTCTCCGGCAGGGGTCGCAACAGCTATGGCTACACCTTC
CDR3 protein: CASSLSGRGRNSYGYTF
D gene: .
clone size: large
J gene: TRBJ1-2
V gene: TRBV12-3/TRBV12-4

CDR3 DNA: TGTGCCAGCAGTCCTACAGGGGACTATGGCTACACCTTC
CDR3 protein: CASSPTGDYGYTF
D gene: TRBD1
clone size: many
J gene: TRBJ1-2
V gene: TRBV12-3/TRBV12-4

CDR3 DNA: TGTGCCAGCGCCCTGTTTACGTTAGGCTATGGCTACACCTTC
CDR3 protein: CASALFTLGYGYTF
D gene: .
clone size: medium-sized
J gene: TRBJ1-2
V gene: TRBV12-3/TRBV12-4

CDR3 DNA: TGTGCCAGCAGTTTAGGGGTCTTAGGCTATGGCTACACCTTC
CDR3 protein: CASSLGVLGYGYTF
D gene: .
clone size: many
J gene: TRBJ1-2
V gene: TRBV12-3/TRBV12-4

CDR3 DNA: TGTGCCAGCGGTGACTCGACAGGGATCTATGGCTACACCTTC
CDR3 protein: CASGDSTGIYGYTF
D gene: TRBD1
clone size: medium-sized
J gene: TRBJ1-2
V gene: TRBV12-3/TRBV12-4

CDR3 DNA: TGTGCCAGCATACGAGGCCTACTAAGGGAGGCCTATGGCTACACCTTC
CDR3 protein: CASIRGLLREAYGYTF
D gene: .
clone size: medium-sized
J gene: TRBJ1-2
V gene: TRBV12-3/TRBV12-4

CDR3 DNA: TGTGCCAGCAGTTTAGTGGTAAAGGCGGGCGGCTACACCTTC
CDR3 protein: CASSLVVKAGGYTF
D gene: .
clone size: .
J gene: TRBJ1-2
V gene: TRBV12-3/TRBV12-4

CDR3 DNA: TGTGCCAGCAGTGCCGAGGACTATCGTGGCTACACCTTC
CDR3 protein: CASSAEDYRGYTF
D gene: .
clone size: medium-sized
J gene: TRBJ1-2
V gene: TRBV12-3/TRBV12-4

CDR3 DNA: TGTGCCAGCAGCCCAACAACCAACTATGGCTACACCTTC
CDR3 protein: CASSPTTNYGYTF
D gene: .
clone size: medium-sized
J gene: TRBJ1-2
V gene: TRBV12-3/TRBV12-4

CDR3 DNA: TGTGCCAGCAGGGGACAGAAAATCTATGGCTACACCTTC
CDR3 protein: CASRGQKIYGYTF
D gene: TRBD1
clone size: many
J gene: TRBJ1-2
V gene: TRBV12-3/TRBV12-4

CDR3 DNA: TGTGCCAGCCGCCCGGAGGCAGGCTATGGCTACACCTTC
CDR3 protein: CASRPEAGYGYTF
D gene: .
clone size: medium-sized
J gene: TRBJ1-2
V gene: TRBV12-3/TRBV12-4

CDR3 DNA: TGTGCCAGCCACACAGGGATCTATGGCTACACCTTC
CDR3 protein: CASHTGIYGYTF
D gene: .
clone size: many
J gene: TRBJ1-2
V gene: TRBV12-3/TRBV12-4

CDR3 DNA: TGTGCCAGTCTTCGGACAGCCGGCGGCTACACCTTC
CDR3 protein: CASLRTAGGYTF
D gene: .
clone size: medium-sized
J gene: TRBJ1-2
V gene: TRBV12-3/TRBV12-4

CDR3 DNA: TGTGCCAGCAGTTCGTTTTACTATGGCTACACCTTC
CDR3 protein: CASSSFYYGYTF
D gene: .
clone size: medium-sized
J gene: TRBJ1-2
V gene: TRBV12-3/TRBV12-4

CDR3 DNA: TGTGCCAGCAGACTCGACGGGACCTATGGCTACACCTTC
CDR3 protein: CASRLDGTYGYTF
D gene: .
clone size: medium-sized
J gene: TRBJ1-2
V gene: TRBV12-3/TRBV12-4

CDR3 DNA: TGTGCCAGCAGTTCGAGGAAGTCAGGACAGACTAACTATGGCTACACCTTC
CDR3 protein: CASSSRKSGQTNYGYTF
D gene: .
clone size: medium-sized
J gene: TRBJ1-2
V gene: TRBV12-3/TRBV12-4

CDR3 DNA: TGTGCCAGCAGTTCGAAGGGAGTCTATGGCTACACCTTC
CDR3 protein: CASSSKGVYGYTF
D gene: .
clone size: many
J gene: TRBJ1-2
V gene: TRBV12-3/TRBV12-4

CDR3 DNA: TGTGCCAGCAGTTTTAGGACAGGGGACTATGGCTACACCTTC
CDR3 protein: CASSFRTGDYGYTF
D gene: TRBD1
clone size: medium-sized
J gene: TRBJ1-2
V gene: TRBV12-3/TRBV12-4

CDR3 DNA: TGTGCCAGCAGTTTAGCGGACGGCCCTAACTATGGCTACACCTTC
CDR3 protein: CASSLADGPNYGYTF
D gene: .
clone size: large
J gene: TRBJ1-2
V gene: TRBV12-3/TRBV12-4

CDR3 DNA: TGTGCCAGCAGTCCGACCCGTCAGGATGGCTACACCTTC
CDR3 protein: CASSPTRQDGYTF
D gene: .
clone size: medium-sized
J gene: TRBJ1-2
V gene: TRBV12-3/TRBV12-4

CDR3 DNA: TGTGCCAGCAGTTTTGGGACAGGGAATTATGGCTACACCTTC
CDR3 protein: CASSFGTGNYGYTF
D gene: TRBD1
clone size: many
J gene: TRBJ1-2
V gene: TRBV12-3/TRBV12-4

CDR3 DNA: TGTGCCAGCACCCAAAGCGCCGGGACAGGAAGGTTCTATGGCTACACCTTC
CDR3 protein: CASTQSAGTGRFYGYTF
D gene: TRBD1
clone size: many
J gene: TRBJ1-2
V gene: TRBV12-3/TRBV12-4

CDR3 DNA: TGTGCCAGCAGTTTAGGAGGGGATGGCTACACCTTC
CDR3 protein: CASSLGGDGYTF
D gene: .
clone size: .
J gene: TRBJ1-2
V gene: TRBV12-3/TRBV12-4

CDR3 DNA: TGTGCCAGCAGCCTGGACAGGGCGGGCTACACCTTC
CDR3 protein: CASSLDRAGYTF
D gene: TRBD1
clone size: medium-sized
J gene: TRBJ1-2
V gene: TRBV12-3/TRBV12-4

CDR3 DNA: TGTGCCAGCAGTTTCCAGTGGGGTGGCTACACCTTC
CDR3 protein: CASSFQWGGYTF
D gene: .
clone size: large
J gene: TRBJ1-2
V gene: TRBV12-3/TRBV12-4

CDR3 DNA: TGTGCCAGCGGCTCGACAGAGGGCATCTATGGCTACACCTTC
CDR3 protein: CASGSTEGIYGYTF
D gene: .
clone size: medium-sized
J gene: TRBJ1-2
V gene: TRBV12-3/TRBV12-4

CDR3 DNA: TGTGCCAGCAGTCCTCCGGGACAGGGGAGCGGCTACACCTTC
CDR3 protein: CASSPPGQGSGYTF
D gene: TRBD1
clone size: .
J gene: TRBJ1-2
V gene: TRBV12-3/TRBV12-4

CDR3 DNA: TGTGCCAGCAGTTTTCGTCTCTATGGCTACACCTTC
CDR3 protein: CASSFRLYGYTF
D gene: .
clone size: many
J gene: TRBJ1-2
V gene: TRBV12-3/TRBV12-4

CDR3 DNA: TGTGCCAGCAGGACAAGGAATGGCTACACCTTC
CDR3 protein: CASRTRNGYTF
D gene: .
clone size: large
J gene: TRBJ1-2
V gene: TRBV12-3/TRBV12-4

CDR3 DNA: TGTGCCAGCAGTACGTTACCAGGAGACTATGGCTACACCTTC
CDR3 protein: CASSTLPGDYGYTF
D gene: .
clone size: many
J gene: TRBJ1-2
V gene: TRBV12-3/TRBV12-4

CDR3 DNA: TGTGCCAGCAGTCGGCCCTCGAACTATGGCTACACCTTC
CDR3 protein: CASSRPSNYGYTF
D gene: .
clone size: many
J gene: TRBJ1-2
V gene: TRBV12-3/TRBV12-4

CDR3 DNA: TGTGCCAGCAGTTTAGCCGATGGCTACACCTTC
CDR3 protein: CASSLADGYTF
D gene: .
clone size: .
J gene: TRBJ1-2
V gene: TRBV12-3/TRBV12-4

CDR3 DNA: TGTGCCAGCAGTCTCTTCCCCAGGGGAAGCTATGGCTACACCTTC
CDR3 protein: CASSLFPRGSYGYTF
D gene: .
clone size: many
J gene: TRBJ1-2
V gene: TRBV12-3/TRBV12-4

CDR3 DNA: TGTGCCAGCAGTTATACAGGGAACTATGGCTACACCTTC
CDR3 protein: CASSYTGNYGYTF
D gene: .
clone size: medium-sized
J gene: TRBJ1-2
V gene: TRBV12-3/TRBV12-4

CDR3 DNA: TGTGCCAGCAGCACGCGGGGCAGTGGCTACACCTTC
CDR3 protein: CASSTRGSGYTF
D gene: .
clone size: few
J gene: TRBJ1-2
V gene: TRBV12-3/TRBV12-4

CDR3 DNA: TGTGCCAGCAGTTCCACACTGGTCGCAGCTCCCGGCTACACCTTC
CDR3 protein: CASSSTLVAAPGYTF
D gene: .
clone size: few
J gene: TRBJ1-2
V gene: TRBV12-3/TRBV12-4

CDR3 DNA: TGTGCCAGCAGTTTAGTAGATTTTGGCTATGGCTACACCTTC
CDR3 protein: CASSLVDFGYGYTF
D gene: .
clone size: many
J gene: TRBJ1-2
V gene: TRBV12-3/TRBV12-4

CDR3 DNA: TGTGCCAGCAGCTCTGACAGACGGACTTCTCGCTACACCTTC
CDR3 protein: CASSSDRRTSRYTF
D gene: .
clone size: many
J gene: TRBJ1-2
V gene: TRBV12-3/TRBV12-4

CDR3 DNA: TGTGCCAGCAGTTTATTGAGGGTGAGGGGATTTAACTATGGCTACACCTTC
CDR3 protein: CASSLLRVRGFNYGYTF
D gene: .
clone size: many
J gene: TRBJ1-2
V gene: TRBV12-3/TRBV12-4

CDR3 DNA: TGTGCCAACACCGCGGCTAACTATGGCTACACCTTC
CDR3 protein: CANTAANYGYTF
D gene: .
clone size: medium-sized
J gene: TRBJ1-2
V gene: TRBV12-3/TRBV12-4

CDR3 DNA: TGTGCCAGCAGTTTATCGACCTATGGCTACACCTTC
CDR3 protein: CASSLSTYGYTF
D gene: .
clone size: many
J gene: TRBJ1-2
V gene: TRBV12-3/TRBV12-4

CDR3 DNA: TGTGCCAGCAGTCAGCCGACTAACTATGGCTACACCTTC
CDR3 protein: CASSQPTNYGYTF
D gene: .
clone size: many
J gene: TRBJ1-2
V gene: TRBV12-3/TRBV12-4

CDR3 DNA: TGTGCCAGCAGAGCGCCGGTTAACTATGGCTACACCTTC
CDR3 protein: CASRAPVNYGYTF
D gene: .
clone size: medium-sized
J gene: TRBJ1-2
V gene: TRBV12-3/TRBV12-4